This T cell receptor (beta chain) was identified in a study of beta chain features in type 1 diabetes. Study-level background: Sorted cell examination encompassed 85 million to 130 million cells across all samples.

Expressed TCRB transcripts were sequenced, since all the RNA that had been isolated was reverse transcribed. Assay used: immunoSEQ multiplex PCR; TCRdb lists only in-frame clones, some missing. The sample holds hundreds of thousands of clones, over 25% seen once. This CDR3 contains 14 residues. Germline CDR1 MNHNY, CDR2 SVGAGI (reference sequence). The junction had 4 bases not matched to a gene; V was cut back by 7 bases and J by 2 bases. The gene calls are TRBV6-6 and TRBJ2-1, with 8 bases lining up with TRBD1. The specimen was naive CD4+ T cells from blood. The source of this sequence is a man aged 18 to 30 in good health. CDR3 sequence (DNA): TGTGCCAGCACTAGGGACAGGACCTACAATGAGCAGTTCTTC. It encodes CASTRDRTYNEQFF.